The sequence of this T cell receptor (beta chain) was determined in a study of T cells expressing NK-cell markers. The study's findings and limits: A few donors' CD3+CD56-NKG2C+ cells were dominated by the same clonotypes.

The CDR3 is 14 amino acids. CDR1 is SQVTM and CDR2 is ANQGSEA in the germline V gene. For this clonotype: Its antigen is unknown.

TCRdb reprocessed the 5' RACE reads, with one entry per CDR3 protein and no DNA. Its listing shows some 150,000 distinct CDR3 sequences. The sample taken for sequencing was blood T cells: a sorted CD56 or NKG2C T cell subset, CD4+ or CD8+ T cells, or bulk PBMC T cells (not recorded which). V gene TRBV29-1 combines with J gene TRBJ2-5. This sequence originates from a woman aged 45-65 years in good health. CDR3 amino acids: CSVEDTLLRETQYF.